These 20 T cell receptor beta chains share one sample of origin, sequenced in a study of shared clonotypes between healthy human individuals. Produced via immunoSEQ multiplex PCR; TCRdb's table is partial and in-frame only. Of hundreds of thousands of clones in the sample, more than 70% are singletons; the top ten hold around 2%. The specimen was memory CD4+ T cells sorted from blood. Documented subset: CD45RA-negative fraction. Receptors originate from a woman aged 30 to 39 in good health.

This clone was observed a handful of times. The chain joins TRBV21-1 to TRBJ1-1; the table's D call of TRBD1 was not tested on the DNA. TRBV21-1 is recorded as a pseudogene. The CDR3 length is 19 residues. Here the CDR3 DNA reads TGTGCCAGCAGCCTTCATCATGGGACAGGTGGATTAATGAACACTGAAGCTTTCTTT. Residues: CASSLHHGTGGLMNTEAFF.

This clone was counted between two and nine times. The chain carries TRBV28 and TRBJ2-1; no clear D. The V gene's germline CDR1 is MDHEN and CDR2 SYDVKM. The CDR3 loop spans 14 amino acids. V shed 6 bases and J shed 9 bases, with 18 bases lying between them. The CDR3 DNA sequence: TGTGCCAGCAGCCCAACCATCACGCGGACTGAGCAGTTCTTC. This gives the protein CASSPTITRTEQFF.

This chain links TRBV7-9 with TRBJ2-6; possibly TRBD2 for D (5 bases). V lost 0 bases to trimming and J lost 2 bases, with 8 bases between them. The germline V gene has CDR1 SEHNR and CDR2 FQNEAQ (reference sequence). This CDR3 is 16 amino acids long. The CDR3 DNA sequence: TGTGCCAGCAGCTTAGCCGGACTGGCTGGGGCCAACGTCCTGACTTTC. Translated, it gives CASSLAGLAGANVLTF.

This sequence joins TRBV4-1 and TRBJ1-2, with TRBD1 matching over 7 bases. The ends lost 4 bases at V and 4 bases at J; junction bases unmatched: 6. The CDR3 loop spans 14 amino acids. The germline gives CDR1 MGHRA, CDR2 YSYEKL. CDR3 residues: CASSPPDRVYGYTF. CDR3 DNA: TGCGCCAGCAGCCCGCCCGACAGGGTCTATGGCTACACCTTC.

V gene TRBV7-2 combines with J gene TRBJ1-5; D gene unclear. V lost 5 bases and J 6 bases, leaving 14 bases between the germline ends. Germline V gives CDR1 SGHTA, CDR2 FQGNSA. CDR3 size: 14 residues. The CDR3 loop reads CASSPYNQAQPQHF. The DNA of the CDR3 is TGTGCCAGCAGCCCATATAATCAGGCTCAGCCCCAGCATTTT.

The CDR3 DNA reads as TGTGCCAGCGCACCGACACCCTGGGGCACAGATACGCAGTATTTT. Its translation: CASAPTPWGTDTQYF. The V and J genes are TRBV27 and TRBJ2-3; no clear D. This CDR3 is built from 15 residues. Deletions cut 8 bases from V and 1 base from J, with 16 bases between. Germline V gives CDR1 MNHEY, CDR2 SMNVEV (reference sequence).

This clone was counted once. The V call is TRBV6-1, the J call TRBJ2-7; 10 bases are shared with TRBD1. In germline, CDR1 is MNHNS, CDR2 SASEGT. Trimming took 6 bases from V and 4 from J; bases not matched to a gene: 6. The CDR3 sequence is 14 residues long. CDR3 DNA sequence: TGTGCCAGCAGCCCGGGACAGGGGATTTACGAGCAGTACTTC. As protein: CASSPGQGIYEQYF.

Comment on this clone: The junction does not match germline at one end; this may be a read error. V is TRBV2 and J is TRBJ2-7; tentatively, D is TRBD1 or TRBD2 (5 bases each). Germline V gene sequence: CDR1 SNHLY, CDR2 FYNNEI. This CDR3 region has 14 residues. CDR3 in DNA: TGTGCCAGCAACCCGGGACCTGACGCCCACGAGCAGTGCTTC. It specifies CASNPGPDAHEQCF. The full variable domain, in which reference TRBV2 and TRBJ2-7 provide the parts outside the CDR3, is EPEVTQTPSHQVTQMGQEVILRCVPISNHLYFYWYRQILGQKVEFLVSFYNNEISEKSEIFDDQFSVERPDGSNFTLKIRSTKLEDSAMYFCASNPGPDAHEQCFGPGTRLTVT.

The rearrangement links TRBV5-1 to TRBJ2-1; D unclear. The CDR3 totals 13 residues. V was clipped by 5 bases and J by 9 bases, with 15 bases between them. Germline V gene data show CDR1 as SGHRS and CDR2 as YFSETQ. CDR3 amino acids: CASSVRVNIEQFF. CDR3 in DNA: TGCGCCAGCAGTGTCCGGGTTAATATTGAGCAGTTCTTC.

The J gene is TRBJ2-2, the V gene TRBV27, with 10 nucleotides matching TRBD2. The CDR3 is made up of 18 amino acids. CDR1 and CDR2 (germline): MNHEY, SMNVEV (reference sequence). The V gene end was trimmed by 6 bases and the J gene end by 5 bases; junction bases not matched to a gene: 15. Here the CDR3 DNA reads TGTGCCAGCAGACTAACGGGTGGGGCTAGCGGGAGAACCGGGGAGCTGTTTTTT. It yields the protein CASRLTGGASGRTGELFF.

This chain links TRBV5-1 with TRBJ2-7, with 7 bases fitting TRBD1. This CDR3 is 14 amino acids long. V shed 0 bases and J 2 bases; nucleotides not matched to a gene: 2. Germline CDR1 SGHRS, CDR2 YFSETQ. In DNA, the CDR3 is TGCGCCAGCAGCTTGGCGGGACAGACCTACGAGCAGTACTTC. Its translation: CASSLAGQTYEQYF.

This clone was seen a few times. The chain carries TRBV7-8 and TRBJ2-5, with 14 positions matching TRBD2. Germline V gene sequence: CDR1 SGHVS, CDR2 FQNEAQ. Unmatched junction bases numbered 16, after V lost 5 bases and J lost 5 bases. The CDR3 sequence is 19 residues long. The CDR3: CASSPLRTSGRSTGETQYF. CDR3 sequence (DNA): TGTGCCAGCAGCCCCCTACGGACTAGCGGGAGGTCCACCGGGGAGACCCAGTACTTC.

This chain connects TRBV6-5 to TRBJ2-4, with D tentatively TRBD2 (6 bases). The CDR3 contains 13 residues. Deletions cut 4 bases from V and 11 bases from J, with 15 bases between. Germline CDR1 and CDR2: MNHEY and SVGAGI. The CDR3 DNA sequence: TGTGCCAGCAGTTCCGTGGGACTCAGGGTTCAGTACTTC. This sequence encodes CASSSVGLRVQYF.

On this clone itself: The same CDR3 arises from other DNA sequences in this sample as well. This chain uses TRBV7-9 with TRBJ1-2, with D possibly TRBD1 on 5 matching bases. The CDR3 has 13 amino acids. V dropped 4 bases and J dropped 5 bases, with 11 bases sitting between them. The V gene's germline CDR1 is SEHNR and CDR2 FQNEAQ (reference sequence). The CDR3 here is CASSSGTVYGYTF. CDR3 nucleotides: TGTGCCAGCAGCTCAGGGACGGTATATGGCTACACCTTC.

The CDR3 reads CASSLGASGTQETQYF. The CDR3 DNA sequence: TGCGCCAGCAGCTTGGGGGCTAGCGGGACCCAAGAGACCCAGTACTTC. V usage is TRBV5-1 and J usage is TRBJ2-5; 9 bases are shared with TRBD2. This CDR3 has 16 amino acids. The V and J ends lost 0 bases and 1 base, in that order; junction bases with no gene match: 4. Germline V lookup: CDR1 SGHRS, CDR2 YFSETQ.

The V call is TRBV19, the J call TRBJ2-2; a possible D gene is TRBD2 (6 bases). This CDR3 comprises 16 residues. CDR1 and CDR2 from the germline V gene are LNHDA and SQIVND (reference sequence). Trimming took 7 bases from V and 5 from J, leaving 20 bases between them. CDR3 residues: CASTPRGLQGTGELFF. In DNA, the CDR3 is TGTGCCAGTACCCCCCGGGGACTCCAAGGTACCGGGGAGCTGTTTTTT.

CDR3: CASSQPLLLAGGQETQYF. CDR3 DNA: TGCGCCAGCAGCCAACCCCTGCTACTAGCGGGAGGGCAAGAGACCCAGTACTTC. The chain uses TRBV4-1 and TRBJ2-5; TRBD2 agrees at 13 bases. There are 18 residues in the CDR3. Looked up from germline, CDR1 is MGHRA and CDR2 is YSYEKL. J lost 2 bases, V lost 2 bases, and 8 bases had no gene match.

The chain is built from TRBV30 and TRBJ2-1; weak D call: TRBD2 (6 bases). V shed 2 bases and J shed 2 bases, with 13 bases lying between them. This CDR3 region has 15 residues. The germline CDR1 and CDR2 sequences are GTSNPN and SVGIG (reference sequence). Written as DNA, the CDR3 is TGTGCCTGGAGTTGGGGCGGGAATACCTACAATGAGCAGTTCTTC. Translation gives CAWSWGGNTYNEQFF. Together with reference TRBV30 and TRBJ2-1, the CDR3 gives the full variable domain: SQTIHQWPATLVQPVGSPLSLECTVEGTSNPNLYWYRQAAGRGLQLLFYSVGIGQISSEVPQNLSASRPQDRQFILSSKKLLLSDSGFYLCAWSWGGNTYNEQFFGPGTRLTVL.

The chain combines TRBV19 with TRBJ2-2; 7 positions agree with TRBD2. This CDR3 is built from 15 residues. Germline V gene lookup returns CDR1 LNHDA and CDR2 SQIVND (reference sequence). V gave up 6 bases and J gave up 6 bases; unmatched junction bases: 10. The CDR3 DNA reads TGTGCCAGTAGCCCCGGACTAGTAGGTGCCGGGGAGCTGTTTTTT. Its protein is CASSPGLVGAGELFF.

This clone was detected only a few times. The CDR3 loop reads CSVPPGGTQTQYF. CDR3 bases: TGCAGCGTACCCCCGGGAGGGACACAGACCCAGTACTTC. This chain links TRBV29-1 with TRBJ2-5; 8 bases are a match to TRBD2. J lost 6 bases, V lost 6 bases, and 9 bases had no gene match. Germline V gives CDR1 SQVTM, CDR2 ANQGSEA. The CDR3 is 13 amino acids.